This is a list of T cell receptor beta chains from one sample in a study of T cell responses to AZD1222 COVID-19 vaccine. Using immunoSEQ multiplex PCR, the repertoire was profiled, and TCRdb retains in-frame clones only, with some absent. This table holds 100,000 to 120,000 clones, around 90% found once. Sample: peripheral blood, taken 28 days after the second AZD1222 dose. Receptors were obtained from an adult who received the AZD1222 COVID-19 vaccine. CDR3s include the opening cysteine and the closing phenylalanine or tryptophan. The D gene is left open where the match is weak. The size field is filled for only some rows; it gives once, few, many or a size class.

>.|TRBJ2-3|TRBV24-1|.
TGTGCCACCAGTGATCCCTCGACTAGCACAGATACGCAGTATTTT
CATSDPSTSTDTQYF
>.|TRBJ1-2|TRBV7-8|.
TGTGCCAGCGGAACTTCGGGAGCACACTATGGCTACACCTTC
CASGTSGAHYGYTF
>.|TRBJ2-7|TRBV4-1|TRBD2
TGCGCCAGCAGCCAATACCCAGGACTAGCGGGGGGTCCTCTTTACTTC
CASSQYPGLAGGPLYF
>.|TRBJ2-4|TRBV7-2|.
TGTGCCAGCAGCTCTAATGCAATCCTAGCCAAAAACATTCAGTACTTC
CASSSNAILAKNIQYF
>.|TRBJ2-5|TRBV7-9|.
TGTGCCAGCAGCTTAGCGGCGGAGACCCAGTACTTC
CASSLAAETQYF
>.|TRBJ2-1|TRBV7-6|TRBD1
TGTGCCAGCAGCCTCCAAACAGGGGGCGGCTCCTACAATGAGCAGTTCTTC
CASSLQTGGGSYNEQFF
>.|TRBJ2-2|TRBV2|TRBD2
TGTGCCAGCAGAGCGGGACGGAACACCGGGGAGCTGTTTTTT
CASRAGRNTGELFF
>.|TRBJ2-1|TRBV2|.
TGTGCCAGCAAGTCCAGCGGCACTTACAATGAGCAGTTCTTC
CASKSSGTYNEQFF
>once|TRBJ2-7|TRBV7-9|.
TGTGCCAGCAGCTTAGAGCAGCAAACCTACGAGCAGTACTTC
CASSLEQQTYEQYF
>.|TRBJ1-1|TRBV27|TRBD1
TGTGCCAGCAGTTCTCCGGGGACAGGGTTAACTGAAGCTTTCTTT
CASSSPGTGLTEAFF
>.|TRBJ2-7|TRBV7-2|TRBD1
TGTGCCAGCAGCTTCACACCGGGACAGGGCTACGAGCAGTACTTC
CASSFTPGQGYEQYF
>few|TRBJ1-3|TRBV12-3/TRBV12-4|.
TGTGCCAGCAGTTTGAGCAGGTCGGGCACCATATATTTT
CASSLSRSGTIYF
>.|TRBJ2-7|TRBV28|TRBD1
TGTGCCAGCAGCTCAGTTTGGGACAGTCCCTTCTACGAGCAGTACTTC
CASSSVWDSPFYEQYF
>.|TRBJ1-1|TRBV18|TRBD1
TGTGCCAGCTCACGCGGGACAGGGGGGGACACTGAAGCTTTCTTT
CASSRGTGGDTEAFF
>.|TRBJ2-5|TRBV6-5|.
TGTGCCAGCAGCGCCACAGCCTCCGGGGAGACCCAGTACTTC
CASSATASGETQYF
>once|TRBJ2-3|TRBV5-6|.
TGTGCCAGCAGCTCTGGGCCCTTCACAGATACGCAGTATTTT
CASSSGPFTDTQYF
>.|TRBJ2-1|TRBV5-4|TRBD1
TGTGCCAGCAGCTTTCGGACAGGGGCACCATACAATGAGCAGTTCTTC
CASSFRTGAPYNEQFF
>.|TRBJ1-5|TRBV7-2|TRBD1
TGTGCCAGCAGCCCTCTTTGGACAGGGGGCCGTCAGCCCCAGCATTTT
CASSPLWTGGRQPQHF
>.|TRBJ2-3|TRBV18|.
TGTGCCAGCTCACCACTTGGCCCGCAGACCAGCACTAGCACAGATACGCAGTATTTT
CASSPLGPQTSTSTDTQYF
>.|TRBJ2-2|TRBV6-4|TRBD2
TGTGCCAGCAGTGACTCGGTGACTAGCGGGACACACACCGGGGAGCTGTTTTTT
CASSDSVTSGTHTGELFF
>.|TRBJ1-1|TRBV5-4|.
TGTGCCAGCAGCTTGCGATCCGGGGCGCGACAATTTGAAGCTTTCTTT
CASSLRSGARQFEAFF
>.|TRBJ1-1|TRBV5-1|.
TGCGCCAGCGCTATACAGGGTACTGAAGCTTTCTTT
CASAIQGTEAFF
>.|TRBJ1-5|TRBV6-6|.
TGTGCCAGCAGTTACGAGGGCTCTAGCAATCAGCCCCAGCATTTT
CASSYEGSSNQPQHF
>.|TRBJ1-2|TRBV5-5|.
TGTGCCAGCAGCTTGGGGGCAGGGCCCCTTGGCTACACCTTC
CASSLGAGPLGYTF
>.|TRBJ1-2|TRBV2|TRBD1
TGTGCCAGCAGTCCCGGGACAGGCTCTCTCCTACTATATGGCTACACCTTC
CASSPGTGSLLLYGYTF
>.|TRBJ2-7|TRBV14|TRBD1
TGTGCCAGCAGCCGCCCACCGGGACAGGGGAAGGACGAGCAGTACTTC
CASSRPPGQGKDEQYF
>.|TRBJ1-3|TRBV9|TRBD1
TGTGCCAGCAGCGTTTCATCGGGACAGGGTCTCTCTGGAAACACCATATATTTT
CASSVSSGQGLSGNTIYF
>.|TRBJ1-4|TRBV2|.
TGTGCCAGCAGTGGGGACACTGAAAAACTGTTTTTT
CASSGDTEKLFF
>.|TRBJ1-2|TRBV6-2/TRBV6-3|.
TGTGCCAGCAGTTATGGACGGAGGAACTATGGCTACACCTTC
CASSYGRRNYGYTF
>.|TRBJ1-5|TRBV5-6|.
TGTGCCAGCAGTGCCCGGCAGAGCAATCAGCCCCAGCATTTT
CASSARQSNQPQHF
>.|TRBJ1-5|TRBV18|.
TGTGCCAGCTCACCAGGCGCGGGGGGATGGCAGCCCCAGCATTTT
CASSPGAGGWQPQHF
>.|TRBJ2-1|TRBV7-2|.
TGTGCCAGCAGCCTAAGGGAGATCTACAATGAGCAGTTCTTC
CASSLREIYNEQFF
>.|TRBJ2-7|TRBV5-1|TRBD2
TGCGCCAGCAGCCTAACCGGGACTAGCGGGGGGGCCGGTACCTCTTACGAGCAGTACTTC
CASSLTGTSGGAGTSYEQYF
>.|TRBJ2-2|TRBV7-6|TRBD1
TGTGCCAGCAGCTTAGAGACAGGGGGGGGCACCGGGGAGCTGTTTTTT
CASSLETGGGTGELFF
>.|TRBJ1-4|TRBV27|.
TGTGCCAGCAGTTTTTCAGGGGCCGGTGAAAAACTGTTTTTT
CASSFSGAGEKLFF
>.|TRBJ2-3|TRBV5-1|.
TGCGCCAGCAGGGGACATAGGCAGTATTTT
CASRGHRQYF
>.|TRBJ1-6|TRBV6-2/TRBV6-3|.
TGTGCCAGCAGTTACTCGAGCAGTGACCTCTCGGCCCTCCACTTT
CASSYSSSDLSALHF
>.|TRBJ2-3|TRBV7-2|.
TGTGCCAGCAGCTTAGACTCGGCGGGGGATACGCAGTATTTT
CASSLDSAGDTQYF
>.|TRBJ1-2|TRBV21-1|.
TGTGCCAGCAGTACAGAGAAAGGTGGCTACACCTTC
CASSTEKGGYTF
>.|TRBJ1-2|TRBV12-3/TRBV12-4|.
TGTGCCAGCAGCAGGCTTAACTATGGCTACACCTTC
CASSRLNYGYTF
>.|TRBJ1-6|TRBV2|.
TGTGCCAGCAGTGGTGTTGGGCAGAATTCACCCCTCCACTTT
CASSGVGQNSPLHF
>.|TRBJ2-5|TRBV9|.
TGTGCCAGCAGCGTCCGCAGTTGGATGCCCCAAGAGACCCAGTACTTC
CASSVRSWMPQETQYF
>.|TRBJ1-1|TRBV3-1/TRBV3-2|TRBD1
TGTGCCAGCAGGGCGGGACAGAGCCATTACGGGGGCACTGAAGCTTTCTTT
CASRAGQSHYGGTEAFF
>many|TRBJ2-3|TRBV6-4|TRBD1
TGTGCCAGCAGTGAATCCGGGACAGCCACAGATACGCAGTATTTT
CASSESGTATDTQYF
>few|TRBJ1-6|TRBV6-2/TRBV6-3|TRBD1
TGTGCCAGCAGTTACGACAGGGCGAGCTCCTATAATTCACCCCTCCACTTT
CASSYDRASSYNSPLHF
>.|TRBJ2-1|TRBV7-2|.
TGTGCCAGCAGCTTAGGGACTACGCAGGGTGAGCAGTTCTTC
CASSLGTTQGEQFF
>.|TRBJ1-2|TRBV3-1/TRBV3-2|TRBD1
TGTGCCAGCAGCCATCAGGGACAGGGGAACTATGGCTACACCTTC
CASSHQGQGNYGYTF
>.|TRBJ2-5|TRBV27|.
TGTGCCAGCAGTTTATACGCGAGGGGCAAGACCCAGTACTTC
CASSLYARGKTQYF
>.|TRBJ2-2|TRBV7-2|.
TGTGCCAGCCTCCCGTTTTTATCGGGGTATAACACCGGGGAGCTGTTTTTT
CASLPFLSGYNTGELFF
>.|TRBJ1-2|TRBV4-1|.
TGCGCCAGCAGCCAGGGGGGACGGGCGAACTATGGCTACACCTTC
CASSQGGRANYGYTF
>.|TRBJ2-7|TRBV28|TRBD1
TGTGCCAGCAGTGGCCCCCGGACAGGGGCTTCGGACGAGCAGTACTTC
CASSGPRTGASDEQYF
>once|TRBJ1-4|TRBV11-3|.
TGTGCCAGCAGCACTGGATCGGGTGAAAAACTGTTTTTT
CASSTGSGEKLFF
>.|TRBJ1-1|TRBV9|.
TGTGCCAGCAGCAGGGACGGAGACACTGAAGCTTTCTTT
CASSRDGDTEAFF
>.|TRBJ1-1|TRBV18|.
TGTGCCAGCTCAGACACGAACACTGAAGCTTTCTTT
CASSDTNTEAFF
>.|TRBJ1-5|TRBV19|TRBD1
TGTGCCAGTAGTATTAAGGCCCCTGGGACAGCGGGCCATCAGCCCCAGCATTTT
CASSIKAPGTAGHQPQHF